These T cell receptor beta chains were read from a single sample in a study of blood T cell repertoires in COVID-19. Clones were read by immunoSEQ multiplex PCR, and TCRdb kept only the in-frame ones, dropping some. The table shows 20,000 or so clones, with more than 85% occurring only once. Sequenced: peripheral blood. These receptors came from a man between 65 and 85 years old with active COVID-19. Both conserved end residues are part of each CDR3. The D gene is left open where the match is weak. Where a row states a size, it is once, few, many or the class of an expanded clone; other rows omit it.

size: .; D: .; V: TRBV28; length: 16; J: TRBJ2-6; DNA: TGTGCCAGCAGTTTAGACAGACACTCTGGGGCCAACGTCCTGACTTTC; CDR3: CASSLDRHSGANVLTF
size: .; D: TRBD1; V: TRBV5-8; length: 14; J: TRBJ1-2; DNA: TGTGCCAGCAGCTTTGGACAGGAGGGGTATGGCTACACCTTC; CDR3: CASSFGQEGYGYTF
size: .; D: .; V: TRBV4-2; length: 16; J: TRBJ1-1; DNA: TGTGCCAGCAGCCTGAAGGGGGACACCATGAACACTGAAGCTTTCTTT; CDR3: CASSLKGDTMNTEAFF
size: .; D: .; V: TRBV7-9; length: 14; J: TRBJ1-5; DNA: TGTGCCAGCAGCCGCGGACAGCTAAATCAGCCCCAGCATTTT; CDR3: CASSRGQLNQPQHF
size: .; D: TRBD1; V: TRBV30; length: 12; J: TRBJ2-7; DNA: TGTGCCGGCGGGACAGGTCCCTACGAGCAGTACTTC; CDR3: CAGGTGPYEQYF
size: few; D: TRBD1; V: TRBV5-1; length: 15; J: TRBJ2-2; DNA: TGCGCCAGCAGCTTGGAAAGGGGGCGCGCCGGGGAGCTGTTTTTT; CDR3: CASSLERGRAGELFF
size: .; D: .; V: TRBV30; length: 12; J: TRBJ2-5; DNA: TGTGCCTGGAGTGTACGAGCAGGGACCCAGTACTTC; CDR3: CAWSVRAGTQYF
size: .; D: TRBD1; V: TRBV7-2; length: 17; J: TRBJ2-2; DNA: TGTGCCAGCAGCTTGGAGGACAGGGTCTTGGTCACCGGGGAGCTGTTTTTT; CDR3: CASSLEDRVLVTGELFF
size: .; D: .; V: TRBV7-9; length: 14; J: TRBJ1-2; DNA: TGTGCCAGCAGCTTAGACGGAGGGAACTATGGCTACACCTTC; CDR3: CASSLDGGNYGYTF
size: .; D: TRBD2; V: TRBV9; length: 15; J: TRBJ2-7; DNA: TGTGCCAGCAGCGTAGGCGGGAGCACGGCCTACGAGCAGTACTTC; CDR3: CASSVGGSTAYEQYF
size: .; D: .; V: TRBV6-5; length: 13; J: TRBJ1-5; DNA: TGTGCCAGCACCCCTAACAGCAATCAGCCCCAGCATTTT; CDR3: CASTPNSNQPQHF
size: .; D: .; V: TRBV15; length: 13; J: TRBJ2-1; DNA: TGTGCCACCAGCGGCCCGGGGGAGACTGAGCAGTTCTTC; CDR3: CATSGPGETEQFF
size: .; D: TRBD1; V: TRBV5-4; length: 16; J: TRBJ1-6; DNA: TGTGCCAGCAGCCCCGGGACAGGGGGTTATAATTCACCCCTCCACTTT; CDR3: CASSPGTGGYNSPLHF
size: .; D: TRBD1; V: TRBV2; length: 13; J: TRBJ2-7; DNA: TGTGCCAGCAGGACGACAGGGGCCTACGAGCAGTACTTC; CDR3: CASRTTGAYEQYF
size: .; D: TRBD1; V: TRBV2; length: 13; J: TRBJ2-4; DNA: TGTGCCAGCAGTGGGGCAGGGGGAAACATTCAGTACTTC; CDR3: CASSGAGGNIQYF
size: .; D: TRBD2; V: TRBV29-1; length: 13; J: TRBJ2-1; DNA: TGCAGCGTTGTTAGCGGGAGGGTAAATGAGCAGTTCTTC; CDR3: CSVVSGRVNEQFF
size: .; D: TRBD2; V: TRBV28; length: 16; J: TRBJ2-1; DNA: TGTGCCAGCAGTCACTCCCGGACTAGCTATTACAATGAGCAGTTCTTC; CDR3: CASSHSRTSYYNEQFF
size: once; D: TRBD1; V: TRBV7-9; length: 15; J: TRBJ2-1; DNA: TGTGCCAGCAGCCACCGGGACAGGGGCAGGAATGAGCAGTTCTTC; CDR3: CASSHRDRGRNEQFF
size: .; D: TRBD2; V: TRBV11-3; length: 14; J: TRBJ2-1; DNA: TGTGCCAGCAAACGGACTAGCGACAACAATGAGCAGTTCTTC; CDR3: CASKRTSDNNEQFF
size: .; D: .; V: TRBV12-3/TRBV12-4; length: 13; J: TRBJ1-4; DNA: TGTGCCTCCCAGGGGCAGACTAATGAAAAACTGTTTTTT; CDR3: CASQGQTNEKLFF
size: .; D: .; V: TRBV4-1; length: 13; J: TRBJ2-2; DNA: TGCGCCACGAGGGAGCTCGGAACCGGGGAGCTGTTTTTT; CDR3: CATRELGTGELFF
size: .; D: TRBD2; V: TRBV3-1/TRBV3-2; length: 14; J: TRBJ2-5; DNA: TGTGCCAGCAGCCAAGTTAGCGGGGGGGGGACCCAGTACTTC; CDR3: CASSQVSGGGTQYF
size: .; D: TRBD1; V: TRBV19; length: 17; J: TRBJ2-2; DNA: TGTGCCAGTAGCAACACCGATACCCGACTGGACAGGGGGGAGCTGTTTTTT; CDR3: CASSNTDTRLDRGELFF
size: .; D: .; V: TRBV6-1; length: 17; J: TRBJ1-6; DNA: TGTGCCAGCAGTGAAGCGCTTCTGCGTCAGCCAAGAGGACCCCTCCACTTT; CDR3: CASSEALLRQPRGPLHF
size: once; D: .; V: TRBV4-1; length: 16; J: TRBJ2-7; DNA: TGCGCCAGCAGCCAATCCCCGGGACTGAGGCCCAGGGAGCAGTACTTC; CDR3: CASSQSPGLRPREQYF
size: .; D: .; V: TRBV7-8; length: 19; J: TRBJ2-1; DNA: TGTGCCAGCAGCTGGTTGGGCGCTTTATCAGCCGGGGTTTACAATGAGCAGTTCTTC; CDR3: CASSWLGALSAGVYNEQFF
size: .; D: TRBD2; V: TRBV6-2/TRBV6-3; length: 15; J: TRBJ2-1; DNA: TGTGCCAGCAGTTACTCCGGACTAGCGGGATATGAGCAGTTCTTC; CDR3: CASSYSGLAGYEQFF
size: .; D: .; V: TRBV19; length: 16; J: TRBJ2-6; DNA: TGTGCCAGTAGTGCCTCCGGTTTCTCTGGGGCCAACGTCCTGACTTTC; CDR3: CASSASGFSGANVLTF
size: .; D: TRBD1; V: TRBV18; length: 15; J: TRBJ1-4; DNA: TGTGCCAGCTCACCCGGGACAGCGACTAATGAAAAACTGTTTTTT; CDR3: CASSPGTATNEKLFF
size: .; D: .; V: TRBV27; length: 14; J: TRBJ2-3; DNA: TGTGCCAGCATGAGAGCGCCCCTCACAGATACGCAGTATTTT; CDR3: CASMRAPLTDTQYF
size: .; D: .; V: TRBV12-3/TRBV12-4; length: 11; J: TRBJ1-1; DNA: TGTGCCAGCAGCCCCGGCGGTGAAGCTTTCTTT; CDR3: CASSPGGEAFF
size: .; D: .; V: TRBV30; length: 14; J: TRBJ1-2; DNA: TGTGCCTGGCAAAGGGGACCTGGAGGGTATGGCTACACCTTC; CDR3: CAWQRGPGGYGYTF
size: .; D: TRBD2; V: TRBV29-1; length: 14; J: TRBJ2-5; DNA: TGCAGCCTAGGGAGCGGGGGGGCCAGAGAGACCCAGTACTTC; CDR3: CSLGSGGARETQYF
size: .; D: TRBD1; V: TRBV4-3; length: 18; J: TRBJ2-6; DNA: TGCGCCAGCAGCCACCTTGGGACAGTCAACTCTGGGGCCAACGTCCTGACTTTC; CDR3: CASSHLGTVNSGANVLTF
size: few; D: .; V: TRBV7-9; length: 14; J: TRBJ2-3; DNA: TGTGCCAGCAGCTTACAGGGTAGCACAGATACGCAGTATTTT; CDR3: CASSLQGSTDTQYF